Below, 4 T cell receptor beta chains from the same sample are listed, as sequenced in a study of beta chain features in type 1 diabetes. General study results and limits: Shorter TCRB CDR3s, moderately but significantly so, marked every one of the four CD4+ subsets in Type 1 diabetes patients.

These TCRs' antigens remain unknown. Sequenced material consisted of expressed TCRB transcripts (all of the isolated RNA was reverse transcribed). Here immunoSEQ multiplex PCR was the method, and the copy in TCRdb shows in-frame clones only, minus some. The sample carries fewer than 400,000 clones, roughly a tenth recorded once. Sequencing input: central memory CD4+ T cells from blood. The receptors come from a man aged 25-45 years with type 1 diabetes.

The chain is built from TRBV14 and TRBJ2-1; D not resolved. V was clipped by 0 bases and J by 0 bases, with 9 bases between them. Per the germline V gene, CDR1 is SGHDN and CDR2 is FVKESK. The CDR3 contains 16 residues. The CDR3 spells CASSQDLGSSYNEQFF. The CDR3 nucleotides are TGTGCCAGCAGCCAAGATCTAGGCAGCTCCTACAATGAGCAGTTCTTC.

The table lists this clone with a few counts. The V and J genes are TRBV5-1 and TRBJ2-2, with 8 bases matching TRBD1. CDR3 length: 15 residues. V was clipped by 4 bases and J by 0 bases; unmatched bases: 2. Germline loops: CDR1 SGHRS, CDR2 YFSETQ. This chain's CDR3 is CASSDRGANTGELFF. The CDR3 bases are TGCGCCAGCAGCGACAGGGGCGCGAACACCGGGGAGCTGTTTTTT.

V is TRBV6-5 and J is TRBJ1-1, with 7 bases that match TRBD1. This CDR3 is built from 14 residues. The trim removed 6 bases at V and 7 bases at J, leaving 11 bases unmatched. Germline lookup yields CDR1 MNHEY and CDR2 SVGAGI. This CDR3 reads CASRNPPGQSEAFF. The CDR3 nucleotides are TGTGCCAGCAGAAACCCTCCGGGACAGAGTGAAGCTTTCTTT.

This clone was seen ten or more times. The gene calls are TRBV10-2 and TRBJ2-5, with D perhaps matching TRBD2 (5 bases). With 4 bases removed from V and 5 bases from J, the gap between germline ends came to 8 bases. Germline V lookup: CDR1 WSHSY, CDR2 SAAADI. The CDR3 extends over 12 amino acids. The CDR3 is CASSAGVETQYF. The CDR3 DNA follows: TGCGCCAGCAGTGCCGGGGTGGAGACCCAGTACTTC.